This T cell receptor (beta chain) was recorded in a study of blood T cells in healthy people across ages (dated by TCRdb to the mid-2010s). Describing the broader study: In model experiments, template switching captured roughly one uniquely barcoded TCR beta cDNA molecule for every two T cells. Age-related changes in TCR beta repertoire diversity were measured in the study by deep sequencing normalized with unique cDNA molecular identifiers. The donors were divided into four age groups: young (average around 17 years), middle-aged (under 40), aged (around 67) and long-lived (about 84). To avoid experimental bias, donors of different ages were spread randomly across the sequencing lanes. Using the same blood draw, the study looked at two additional independent replicas of 1 million unique cDNA reads for two donors, one aged 18 to 29 and the other aged 80 or older.

Systemically healthy Caucasian individuals from Russia, approximately 39 in total and aged about 6 to 95 years, were included as donors. Each donor gave 8.5 to 10 milliliters of peripheral blood, collected into EDTA-treated Vacutainer tubes. Ficoll-Paque density-gradient centrifugation was used to isolate PBMCs, with at least 6 million obtained per sample. Trizol reagent was used to extract total RNA from the PBMCs, yielding at least 6 micrograms per sample. The percentages of naive CD45RAhigh/CD27high T cells were determined by flow cytometry on a PBMC aliquot from every donor. The V and J ends are trimmed by 2 bases and 3 bases, leaving 8 bases between them. The CDR3 starts with the cysteine, ends with the phenylalanine, and has 13 residues. Only the CDR3 portion is preserved as DNA: 39 bases, with reading frame beginning at the first base. As encoded in the germline V gene, CDR1 is MNHEY while CDR2 is SVGAGI.

Library preparation employed 5' RACE. These reads were obtained on an Illumina HiSeq 2500. A second roughly 6 to 11 cycle PCR used a sample-barcoded 5' primer and a J-beta primer mix. A template-switch 5' adaptor carrying 12 random nucleotides introduced a unique molecular identifier onto each TCR beta cDNA molecule. Each sample yielded at least 2.5 million CDR3-containing paired-end reads. The Mint cDNA synthesis kit, primed by a TRBC-specific oligonucleotide, was used to synthesize first-strand cDNA from all RNA. Following uracil-DNA glycosylase treatment, all cDNA underwent a first 18-cycle PCR with the universal primers M1SS and BC2_uni_R. Per the authors' processing: Each sample was normalized by randomly selecting 1 million high-quality reads, each carrying a distinct molecular identifier. Instead of being binned into consensus sequences, reads with shared molecular identifiers were discarded. CDR3 identification, clonotype clustering and error correction used MiTCR with a Q25 quality threshold and the strictest error-elimination algorithm. Lower-bound total TCR beta diversity was estimated with a nonparametric unseen species model using Euler transformation. TCRdb ran its own pipeline on the public reads, namely fastp trimming at Q25 and MiXCR clone calling, and kept in-frame beta chains. All rows with the same CDR3 protein become a single entry with the most common DNA and genes. The V and J calls, along with clone size, are taken from TCRdb and not from the paper's own processing. The sample includes about 780,000 distinct CDR3 sequences, with less than 60% observed a single time. Around 18% of the sample rests with the top ten.

With respect to this clonotype: Its antigen is currently not known. No qualities accompany the bases; no much larger clone lies one base away.

What the study reported, not specific to this receptor: The CMV infection status of donors was not known, potentially confounding age-related changes in expanded clonotypes. Estimates of total diversity based on one million sequenced T cells were regarded as lower bounds and as underestimates. Compared with the aged group, more naive CD4+ T cells, fewer expanded clones and increased TCR diversity were shown by the long-lived group, suggesting age selection. Observed TCR beta diversity per million T cells fell roughly linearly with age, and a significant reduction was already apparent by age around 40. Conclusive comparison of naive and antigen-experienced compartments was prevented by the profiling of bulk unsorted PBMCs. There was a strong correlation between observed TCR beta diversity and the percentage of naive T cells measured by flow cytometry.

The origin of this receptor is a man older than 75 in good health. The rearrangement joined TRBV6-5 to TRBJ2-7, with the D segment identity uncertain. Sequencing was carried out using blood. CDR3 loop: CASSYGRVYEQYF. In nucleotide form, the sequence is TGTGCCAGCAGTTACGGCCGGGTCTACGAGCAGTACTTC.